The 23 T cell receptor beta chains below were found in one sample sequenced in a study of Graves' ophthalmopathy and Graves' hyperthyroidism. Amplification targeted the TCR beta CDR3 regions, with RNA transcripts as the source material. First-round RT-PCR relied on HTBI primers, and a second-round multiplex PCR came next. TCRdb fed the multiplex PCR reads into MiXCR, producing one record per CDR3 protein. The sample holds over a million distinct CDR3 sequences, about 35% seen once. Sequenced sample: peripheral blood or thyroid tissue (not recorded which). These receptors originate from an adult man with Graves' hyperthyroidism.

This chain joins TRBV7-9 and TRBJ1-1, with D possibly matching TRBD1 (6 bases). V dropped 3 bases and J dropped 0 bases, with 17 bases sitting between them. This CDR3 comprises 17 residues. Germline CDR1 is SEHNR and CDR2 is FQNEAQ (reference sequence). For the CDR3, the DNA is TGTGCCAGCAGCTTGGTTCCCACGGACAGAGTGAACACTGAAGCTTTCTTT. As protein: CASSLVPTDRVNTEAFF.

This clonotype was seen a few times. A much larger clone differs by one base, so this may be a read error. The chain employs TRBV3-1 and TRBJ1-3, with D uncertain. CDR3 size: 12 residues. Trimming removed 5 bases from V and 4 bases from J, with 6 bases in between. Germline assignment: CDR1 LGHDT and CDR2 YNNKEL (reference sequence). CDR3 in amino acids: CASSGEGNTIYF. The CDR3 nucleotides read TGTGCCAGCAGCGGGGAGGGAAACACCATATATTTT.

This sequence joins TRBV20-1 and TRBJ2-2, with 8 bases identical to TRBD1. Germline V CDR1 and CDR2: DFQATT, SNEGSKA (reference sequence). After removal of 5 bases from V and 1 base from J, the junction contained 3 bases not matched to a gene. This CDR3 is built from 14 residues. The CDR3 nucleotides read TGCAGTGCTGTTGACAGGGGGAACACCGGGGAGCTGTTTTTT. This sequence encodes CSAVDRGNTGELFF.

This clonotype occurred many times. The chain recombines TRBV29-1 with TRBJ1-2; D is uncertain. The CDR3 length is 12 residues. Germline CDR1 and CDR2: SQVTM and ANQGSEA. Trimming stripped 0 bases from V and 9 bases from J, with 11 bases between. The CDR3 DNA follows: TGCAGCGTTGAAGACTCCCCAGGTCGCTACACCTTC. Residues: CSVEDSPGRYTF.

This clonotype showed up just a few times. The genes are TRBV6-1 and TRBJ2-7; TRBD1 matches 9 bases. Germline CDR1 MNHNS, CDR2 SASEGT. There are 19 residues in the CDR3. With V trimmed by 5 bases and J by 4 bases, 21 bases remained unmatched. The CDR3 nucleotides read TGTGCCAGCAGTTACCTCCATGGAGGAACCGGGACAGGGTGGTACGAGCAGTACTTC. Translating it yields CASSYLHGGTGTGWYEQYF.

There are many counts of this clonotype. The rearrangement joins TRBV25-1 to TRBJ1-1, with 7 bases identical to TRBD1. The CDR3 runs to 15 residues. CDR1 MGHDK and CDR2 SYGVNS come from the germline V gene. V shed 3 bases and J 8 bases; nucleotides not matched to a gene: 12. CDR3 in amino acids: CASSEGTGARYEAFF. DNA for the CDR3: TGTGCCAGCAGTGAGGGTACAGGGGCGAGATACGAAGCTTTCTTT. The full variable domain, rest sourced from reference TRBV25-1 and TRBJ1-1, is EADIYQTPRYLVIGTGKKITLECSQTMGHDKMYWYQQDPGMELHLIHYSYGVNSTEKGDLSSESTVSRIRTEHFPLTLESARPSHTSQYLCASSEGTGARYEAFFGQGTRLTVV.

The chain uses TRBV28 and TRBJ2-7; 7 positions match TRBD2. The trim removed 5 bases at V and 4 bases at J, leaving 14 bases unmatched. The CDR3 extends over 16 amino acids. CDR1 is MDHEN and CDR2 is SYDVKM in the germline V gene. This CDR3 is CASSADGRNGGYEQYF. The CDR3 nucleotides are TGTGCCAGCAGTGCCGACGGGAGGAATGGAGGATACGAGCAGTACTTC.

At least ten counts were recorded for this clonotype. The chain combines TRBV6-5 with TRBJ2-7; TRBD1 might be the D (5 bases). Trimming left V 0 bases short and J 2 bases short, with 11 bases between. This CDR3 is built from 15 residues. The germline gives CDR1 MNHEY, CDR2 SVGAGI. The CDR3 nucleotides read TGTGCCAGCAGTTACTCGGCAGGGTTCGCCTACGAGCAGTACTTC. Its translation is CASSYSAGFAYEQYF.

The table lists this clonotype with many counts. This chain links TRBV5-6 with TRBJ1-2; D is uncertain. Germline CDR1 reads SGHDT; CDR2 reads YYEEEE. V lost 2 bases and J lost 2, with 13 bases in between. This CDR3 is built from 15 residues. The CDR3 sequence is CASSLPHPPNYGYTF. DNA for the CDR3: TGTGCCAGCAGCTTACCGCACCCTCCCAACTATGGCTACACCTTC.

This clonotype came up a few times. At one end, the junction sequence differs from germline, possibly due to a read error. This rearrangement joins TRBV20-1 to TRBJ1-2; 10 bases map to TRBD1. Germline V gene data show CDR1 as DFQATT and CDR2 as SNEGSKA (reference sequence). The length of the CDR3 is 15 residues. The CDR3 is CSAGEPTGGDYGYTF. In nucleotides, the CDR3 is TGCAGTGCTGGAGAACCGACAGGGGGCGACTATGGCTACACCTTC.

CDR3 nucleotide sequence: TGTGCCAGCATCGAGGGAAGCCCCTCCTCAGGGGGGTATAATTCACCCCTCCACTTT. Residues: CASIEGSPSSGGYNSPLHF. The chain uses TRBV7-8 and TRBJ1-6; TRBD1 aligns across 7 bases. The ends lost 7 bases at V and 4 bases at J; junction bases unmatched: 19. CDR3 length: 19 amino acids. Germline V gene lookup returns CDR1 SGHVS and CDR2 FQNEAQ.

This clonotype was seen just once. The CDR3 sequence: CASSQGGRKAAGYTF. As DNA, the CDR3 is TGTGCCAGCAGCCAAGGGGGAAGGAAGGCTGCTGGCTACACCTTC. This chain uses TRBV25-1 with TRBJ1-2, with a possible D match to TRBD1 (6 bases). CDR1 is MGHDK and CDR2 is SYGVNS in the germline V gene. V was cut by 6 bases and J by 7 bases, with 21 bases left in between. The CDR3 extends over 15 amino acids.

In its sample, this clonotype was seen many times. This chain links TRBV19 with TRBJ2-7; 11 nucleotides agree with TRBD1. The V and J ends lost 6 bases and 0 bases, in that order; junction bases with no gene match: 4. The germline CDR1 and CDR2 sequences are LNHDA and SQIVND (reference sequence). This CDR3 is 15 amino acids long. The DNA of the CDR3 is TGTGCCAGTAGAGGGACAGGGGGGAACTCCTACGAGCAGTACTTC. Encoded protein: CASRGTGGNSYEQYF. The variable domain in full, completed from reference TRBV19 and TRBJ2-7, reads DGGITQSPKYLFRKEGQNVTLSCEQNLNHDAMYWYRQDPGQGLRLIYYSQIVNDFQKGDIAEGYSVSREKKESFPLTVTSAQKNPTAFYLCASRGTGGNSYEQYFGPGTRLTVT.

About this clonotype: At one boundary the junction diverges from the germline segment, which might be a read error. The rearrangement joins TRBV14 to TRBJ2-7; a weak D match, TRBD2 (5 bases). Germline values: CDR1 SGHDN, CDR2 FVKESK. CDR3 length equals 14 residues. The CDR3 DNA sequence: TGTGCCAGTAGCCGGGGAGACTTCTCCTACGAGCAGTACTTC. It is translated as CASSRGDFSYEQYF.

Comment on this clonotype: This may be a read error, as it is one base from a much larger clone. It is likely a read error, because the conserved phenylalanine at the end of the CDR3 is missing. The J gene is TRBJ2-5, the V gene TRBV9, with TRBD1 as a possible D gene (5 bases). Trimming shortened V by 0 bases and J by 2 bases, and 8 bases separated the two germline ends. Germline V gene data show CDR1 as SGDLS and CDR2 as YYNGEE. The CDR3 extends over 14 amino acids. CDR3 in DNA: TGTGCCAGCAGCGTAGCTGACAGTCAAGAGACCCAGTACTGC. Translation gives CASSVADSQETQYC.

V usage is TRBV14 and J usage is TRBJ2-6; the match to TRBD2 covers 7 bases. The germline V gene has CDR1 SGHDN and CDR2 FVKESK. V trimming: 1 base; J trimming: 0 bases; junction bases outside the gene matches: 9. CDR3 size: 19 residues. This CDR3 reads CASSQVWLAEDSGANVLTF. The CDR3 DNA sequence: TGTGCCAGCAGCCAAGTTTGGCTAGCGGAAGACTCTGGGGCCAACGTCCTGACTTTC.

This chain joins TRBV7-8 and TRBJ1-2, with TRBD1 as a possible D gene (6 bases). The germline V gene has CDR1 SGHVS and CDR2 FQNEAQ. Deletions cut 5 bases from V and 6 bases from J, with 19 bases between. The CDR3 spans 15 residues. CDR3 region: CASSLRDTESHGYTF. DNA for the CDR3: TGTGCCAGCAGCCTACGGGACACGGAGAGTCATGGCTACACCTTC.

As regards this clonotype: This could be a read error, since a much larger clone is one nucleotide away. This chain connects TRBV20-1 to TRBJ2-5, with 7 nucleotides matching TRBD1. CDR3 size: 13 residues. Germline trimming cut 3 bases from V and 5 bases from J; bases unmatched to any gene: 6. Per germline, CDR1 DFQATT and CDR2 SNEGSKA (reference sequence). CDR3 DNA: TGCAGTGCTAGTGAGGGGGCCCTCGAGACCCAGTACTTC. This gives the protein CSASEGALETQYF.

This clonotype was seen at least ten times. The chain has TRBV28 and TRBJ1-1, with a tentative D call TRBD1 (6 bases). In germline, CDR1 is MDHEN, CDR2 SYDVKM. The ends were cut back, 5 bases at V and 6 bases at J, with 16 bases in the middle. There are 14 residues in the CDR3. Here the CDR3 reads CASSDRPRTAEAFF. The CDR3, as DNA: TGTGCCAGCAGTGACCGACCAAGGACAGCTGAAGCTTTCTTT.

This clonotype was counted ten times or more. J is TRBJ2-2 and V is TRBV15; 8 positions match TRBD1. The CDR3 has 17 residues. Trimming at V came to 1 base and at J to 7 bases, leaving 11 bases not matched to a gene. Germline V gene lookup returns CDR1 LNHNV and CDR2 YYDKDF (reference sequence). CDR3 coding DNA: TGTGCCACCAGCAGAGCCGGACAGGGTCGCCTTAGCGGGGAGCTGTTTTTT. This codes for CATSRAGQGRLSGELFF.

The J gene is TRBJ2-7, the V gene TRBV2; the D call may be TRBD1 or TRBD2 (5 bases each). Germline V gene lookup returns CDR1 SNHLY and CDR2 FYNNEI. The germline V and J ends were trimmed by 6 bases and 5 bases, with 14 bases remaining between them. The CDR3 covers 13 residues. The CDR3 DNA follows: TGTGCCAGCAGAGAACGAGGGACCAACGAGCAGTACTTC. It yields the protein CASRERGTNEQYF.

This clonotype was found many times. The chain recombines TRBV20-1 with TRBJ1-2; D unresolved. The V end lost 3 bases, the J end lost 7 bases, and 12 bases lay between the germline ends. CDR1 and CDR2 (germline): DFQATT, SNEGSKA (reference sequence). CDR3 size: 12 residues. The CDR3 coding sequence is TGCAGTGCTAGGATGCCCGTCCGTGGCTACACCTTC. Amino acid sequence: CSARMPVRGYTF.

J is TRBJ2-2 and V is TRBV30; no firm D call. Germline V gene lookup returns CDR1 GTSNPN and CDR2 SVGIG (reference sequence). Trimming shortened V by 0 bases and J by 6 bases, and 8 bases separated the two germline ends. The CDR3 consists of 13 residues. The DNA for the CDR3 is TGTGCCTGGAGTGTTTTCGGTGCCGGGGAGCTGTTTTTT. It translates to CAWSVFGAGELFF.